A selection of T cell receptor beta chains follows, all from one sample in a study of blood T cell repertoires in COVID-19. Clones were read by immunoSEQ multiplex PCR, and TCRdb kept only the in-frame ones, dropping some. Of just over 150,000 clones detected, roughly 93% appear once; the ten largest clones hold about 5%. The sample comprised peripheral blood. The receptors were gathered from a woman aged 45 to 65 with acute or convalescent COVID-19. The CDR3 runs from the conserved cysteine through the conserved F or W. The D gene is left open where the match is weak. A row's size may be missing; if present it is once, few, many or a size class.

v_call	j_call	d_call	clone_size	cdr3_nt	cdr3_aa
TRBV24-1	TRBJ1-6	TRBD1	-	TGTGCCACCAGAGGACAGGGGTCGGATTCACCCCTCCACTTT	CATRGQGSDSPLHF
TRBV2	TRBJ1-5	-	few	TGTGCCAGCAGTGATCTGACAGCTGGTCAGCCCCAGCATTTT	CASSDLTAGQPQHF
TRBV10-3	TRBJ2-7	TRBD2	-	TGTGCCAGCTCTAGCGGGGGGTTGGACGAGCAGTACTTC	CASSSGGLDEQYF
TRBV7-2	TRBJ1-3	-	-	TGTGCCAGCAGCGGGCGGGGAGCCAACCTCGGAAACACCATATATTTT	CASSGRGANLGNTIYF
TRBV5-1	TRBJ1-4	TRBD1	-	TGCGCCAGCAGCCGGACAGGGACTAATGAAAAACTGTTTTTT	CASSRTGTNEKLFF
TRBV9	TRBJ2-3	-	-	TGTGCCAGCAGCGTAGGGTTGGACCCAGGAGGGCAGTATTTT	CASSVGLDPGGQYF
TRBV6-6	TRBJ1-2	TRBD1	-	TGTGCCAGCAGTTTCCAGACAGGGGAAGTTGGCTACACCTTC	CASSFQTGEVGYTF
TRBV5-4	TRBJ1-6	-	-	TGTGCCAGCAGCTTGGCCGGAGCTTCACCCCTCCACTTT	CASSLAGASPLHF
TRBV10-3	TRBJ2-1	TRBD1	-	TGTGCCATCAGTGAGGGGACAGCTTACAATGAGCAGTTCTTC	CAISEGTAYNEQFF
TRBV27	TRBJ1-1	-	-	TGTGCCAGCAGTTCGACACCTGAAGGCACTGAAGCTTTCTTT	CASSSTPEGTEAFF
TRBV6-2/TRBV6-3	TRBJ2-2	-	-	TGTGCCAGCAGTAAGACGGGAACCGGGGAGCTGTTTTTT	CASSKTGTGELFF
TRBV7-9	TRBJ1-3	TRBD1	-	TGTGCCAGCAGCTTAATCCCAGGACAGGGCTTCTCTGGAAACACCATATATTTT	CASSLIPGQGFSGNTIYF
TRBV24-1	TRBJ2-5	TRBD2	-	TGTGCCACCAGTGAGACTTCAGCGGGAGAGGAGACCCAGTACTTC	CATSETSAGEETQYF
TRBV18	TRBJ1-1	TRBD1	-	TGTGCCAGCTCACCACGGGACAGCCGGGGGACTGAAGCTTTCTTT	CASSPRDSRGTEAFF
TRBV15	TRBJ1-3	-	-	TGTGCCACCTCGGGACATGGGCTTGGAAACACCATATATTTT	CATSGHGLGNTIYF